This T cell receptor (beta chain) emerged from a study of shared clonotypes between healthy human individuals. Regarding the study as a whole: Shared clonotypes: about 4.6% naive CD4, around 4% naive CD8, under 2.5% memory CD4, 0.4% memory CD8.

This clone was observed a single time. Its antigen is currently unknown. Germline V gives CDR1 LGHNT, CDR2 FRNRAP. The CDR3 consists of 16 residues. V was pared by 4 bases and J by 4 bases, with 19 bases between. Donation came from healthy HIV-negative adults that had no recent acute infections or vaccinations. As originally analysed: Because ImmunoSEQ provided only junction sequences with no quality scores, the filtering differed. The repertoire was sequenced with immunoSEQ multiplex PCR; TCRdb's copy has only in-frame clones and lacks some. Clonal size and the V and J genes are those of that table, whereas D and trimming came from the DNA. This sample has over a million clones; 70% to 80% occur once, and the top ten carry around 1.5%.

The receptor's source is a man younger than 35 in good health. The genes are TRBV12-5 and TRBJ1-2; D not certain. The sequenced sample consisted of memory CD4+ T cells sorted from blood. The subset is: CD45RA-negative fraction. CDR3 nucleotide sequence: TGTGCTAGTGGTTCACATACCCAAGGCTGGAGCTATGGCTACACCTTC. Residues: CASGSHTQGWSYGYTF.